This section outlines one T cell receptor (beta chain) sequence together with its context. These data belong to a study of blood T cell repertoires in COVID-19. Overall study: Samples of COVID-19 (acute and convalescent) were obtained from the United States, Italy and Spain.

Germline-derived CDR1 and CDR2 are ENHRY and SYGVKD. The J segment lost 6 bases and the V segment lost 5 bases, leaving 7 bases of the junction unmatched. The CDR3 spans 14 residues. Authors' analysis steps: Amplification with reference gene primers provided the estimates of nucleated cell counts. The assay was immunoSEQ multiplex PCR, and TCRdb's table has in-frame clones only and misses some. V, J and clone size were drawn from that table, and D and trimming were deduced from the DNA. The data show around 270,000 clones, around 88% seen once. This TCR was sampled from a man in his thirties or forties with active or convalescent COVID-19. This chain uses TRBV10-3 with TRBJ1-2; 9 bases align to TRBD1. Sequenced material: peripheral blood. For the CDR3, the DNA is TGTGCCATCAGTACCACAGGGGGCTCAAATGGCTACACCTTC. It specifies CAISTTGGSNGYTF.